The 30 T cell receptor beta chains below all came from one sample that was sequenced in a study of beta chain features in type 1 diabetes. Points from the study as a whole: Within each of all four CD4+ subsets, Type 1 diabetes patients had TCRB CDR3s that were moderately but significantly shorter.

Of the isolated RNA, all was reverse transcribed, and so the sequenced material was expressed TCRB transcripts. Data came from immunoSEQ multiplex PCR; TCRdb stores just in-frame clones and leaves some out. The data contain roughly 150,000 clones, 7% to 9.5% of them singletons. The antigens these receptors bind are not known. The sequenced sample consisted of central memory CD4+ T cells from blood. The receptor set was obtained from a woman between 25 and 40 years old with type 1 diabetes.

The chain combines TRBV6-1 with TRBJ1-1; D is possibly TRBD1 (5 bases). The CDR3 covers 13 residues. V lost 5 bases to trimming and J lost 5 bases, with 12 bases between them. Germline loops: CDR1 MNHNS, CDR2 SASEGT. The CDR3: CASSTGRQTEAFF. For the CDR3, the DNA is TGTGCCAGCAGTACAGGACGACAGACTGAAGCTTTCTTT.

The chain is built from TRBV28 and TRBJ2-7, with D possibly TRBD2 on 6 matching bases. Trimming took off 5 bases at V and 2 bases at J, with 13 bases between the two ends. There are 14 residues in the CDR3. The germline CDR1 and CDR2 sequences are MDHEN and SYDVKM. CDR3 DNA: TGTGCCAGCAGTCCCCCGGGACTTACCTACGAGCAGTACTTC. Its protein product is CASSPPGLTYEQYF.

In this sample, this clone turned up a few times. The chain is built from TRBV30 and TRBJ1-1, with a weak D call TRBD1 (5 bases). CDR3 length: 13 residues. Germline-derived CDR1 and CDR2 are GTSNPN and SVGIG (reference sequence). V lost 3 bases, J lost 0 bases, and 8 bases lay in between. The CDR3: CAWSGHMNTEAFF. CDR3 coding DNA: TGTGCCTGGAGCGGACACATGAACACTGAAGCTTTCTTT.

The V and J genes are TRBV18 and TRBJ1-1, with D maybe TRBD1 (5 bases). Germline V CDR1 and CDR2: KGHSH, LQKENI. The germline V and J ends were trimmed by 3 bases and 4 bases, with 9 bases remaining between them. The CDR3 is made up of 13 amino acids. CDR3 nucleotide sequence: TGTGCCAGCTCACCCCTCGGGGGCACTGAAGCTTTCTTT. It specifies CASSPLGGTEAFF.

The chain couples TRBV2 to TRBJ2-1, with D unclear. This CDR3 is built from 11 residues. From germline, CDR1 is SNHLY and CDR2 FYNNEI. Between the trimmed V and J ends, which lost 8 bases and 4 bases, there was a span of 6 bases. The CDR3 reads CASGQYNEQFF. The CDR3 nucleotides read TGTGCCAGCGGGCAATACAATGAGCAGTTCTTC.

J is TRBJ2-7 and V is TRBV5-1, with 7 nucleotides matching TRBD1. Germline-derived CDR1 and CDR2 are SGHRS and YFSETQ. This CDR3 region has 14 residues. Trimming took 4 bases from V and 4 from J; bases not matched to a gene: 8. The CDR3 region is CASSPTGKRYEQYF. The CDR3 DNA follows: TGCGCCAGCAGCCCGACAGGGAAGCGGTACGAGCAGTACTTC.

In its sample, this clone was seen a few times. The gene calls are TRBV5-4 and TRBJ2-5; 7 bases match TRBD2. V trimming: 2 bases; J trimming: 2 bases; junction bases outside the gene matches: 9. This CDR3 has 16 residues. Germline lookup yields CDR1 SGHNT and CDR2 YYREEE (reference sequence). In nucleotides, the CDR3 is TGTGCCAGCAGCTTTTCGGGGAGGGGACCTCAAGAGACCCAGTACTTC. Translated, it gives CASSFSGRGPQETQYF.

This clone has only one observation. The CDR3 is CASKKNYSNQPQHF. The CDR3, as DNA: TGCGCCAGCAAGAAGAACTATAGCAATCAGCCCCAGCATTTT. This sequence joins TRBV5-1 and TRBJ1-5; no clear D gene. The V gene's germline CDR1 is SGHRS and CDR2 YFSETQ. Trimming shortened V by 6 bases and J by 0 bases, and 10 bases separated the two germline ends. The CDR3 has 14 amino acids.

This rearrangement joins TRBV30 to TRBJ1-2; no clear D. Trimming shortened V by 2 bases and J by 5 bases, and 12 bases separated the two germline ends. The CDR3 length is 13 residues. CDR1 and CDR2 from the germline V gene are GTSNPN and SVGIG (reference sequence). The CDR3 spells CAWSSSRRYGYTF. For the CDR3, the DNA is TGTGCCTGGAGTTCTTCCAGAAGATATGGCTACACCTTC.

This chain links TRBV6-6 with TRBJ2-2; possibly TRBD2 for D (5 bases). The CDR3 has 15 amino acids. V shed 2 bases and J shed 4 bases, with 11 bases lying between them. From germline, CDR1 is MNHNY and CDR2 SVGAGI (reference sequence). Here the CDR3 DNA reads TGTGCCAGCAGTTACAGGGCAGCGGTCACCGGGGAGCTGTTTTTT. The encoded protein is CASSYRAAVTGELFF.

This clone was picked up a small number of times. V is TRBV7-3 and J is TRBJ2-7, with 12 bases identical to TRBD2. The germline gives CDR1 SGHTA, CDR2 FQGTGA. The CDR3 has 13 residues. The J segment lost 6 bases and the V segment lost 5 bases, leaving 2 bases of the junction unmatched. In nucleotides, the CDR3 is TGTGCCAGCAGCGTGACTAGCGGGAGCGAGCAGTACTTC. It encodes CASSVTSGSEQYF.

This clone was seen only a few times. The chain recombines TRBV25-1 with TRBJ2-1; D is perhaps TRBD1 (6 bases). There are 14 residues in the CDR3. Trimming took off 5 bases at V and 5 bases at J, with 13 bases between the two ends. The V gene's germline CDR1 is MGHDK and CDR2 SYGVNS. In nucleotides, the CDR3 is TGTGCCAGCAGTCCAGGGGCAGGGAACAATGAGCAGTTCTTC. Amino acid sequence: CASSPGAGNNEQFF.

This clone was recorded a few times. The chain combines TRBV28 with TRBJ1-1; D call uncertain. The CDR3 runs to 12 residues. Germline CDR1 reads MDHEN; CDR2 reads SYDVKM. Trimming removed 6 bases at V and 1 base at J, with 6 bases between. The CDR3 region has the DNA TGTGCCAGCAGGGTGGCGAACACTGAAGCTTTCTTT. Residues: CASRVANTEAFF.

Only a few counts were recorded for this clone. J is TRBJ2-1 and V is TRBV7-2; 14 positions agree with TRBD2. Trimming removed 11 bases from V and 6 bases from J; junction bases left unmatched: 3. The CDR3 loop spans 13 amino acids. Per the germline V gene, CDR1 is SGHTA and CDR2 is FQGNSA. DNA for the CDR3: TGTGCCCAAGGGACTAGCGGGAGCAATGAGCAGTTCTTC. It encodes CAQGTSGSNEQFF. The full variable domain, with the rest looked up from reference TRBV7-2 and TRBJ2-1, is GAGVSQSPSNKVTEKGKDVELRCDPISGHTALYWYRQSLGQGLEFLIYFQGNSAPDKSGLPSDRFSAERTGGSVSTLTIQRTQQEDSAVYLCAQGTSGSNEQFFGPGTRLTVL.

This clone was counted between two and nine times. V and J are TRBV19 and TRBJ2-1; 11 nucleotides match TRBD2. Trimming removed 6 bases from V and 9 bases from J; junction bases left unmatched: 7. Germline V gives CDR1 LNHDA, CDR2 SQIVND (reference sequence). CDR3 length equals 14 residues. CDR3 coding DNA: TGTGCCAGTAGGTATAGCGGGAGGGCCGGTGAGCAGTTCTTC. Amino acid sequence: CASRYSGRAGEQFF.

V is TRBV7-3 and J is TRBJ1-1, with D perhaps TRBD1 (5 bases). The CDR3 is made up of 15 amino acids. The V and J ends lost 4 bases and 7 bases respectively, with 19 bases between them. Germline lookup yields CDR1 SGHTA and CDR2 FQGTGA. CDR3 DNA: TGTGCCAGCAGCTCCCTAGGGGCAGGGAGGGATGAAGCTTTCTTT. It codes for CASSSLGAGRDEAFF.

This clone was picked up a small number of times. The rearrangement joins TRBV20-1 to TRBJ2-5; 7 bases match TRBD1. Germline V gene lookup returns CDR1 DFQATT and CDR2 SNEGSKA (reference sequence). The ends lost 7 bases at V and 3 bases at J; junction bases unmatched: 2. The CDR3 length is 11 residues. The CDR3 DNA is TGCAGTGTCGGGACAGAAGAGACCCAGTACTTC. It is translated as CSVGTEETQYF.

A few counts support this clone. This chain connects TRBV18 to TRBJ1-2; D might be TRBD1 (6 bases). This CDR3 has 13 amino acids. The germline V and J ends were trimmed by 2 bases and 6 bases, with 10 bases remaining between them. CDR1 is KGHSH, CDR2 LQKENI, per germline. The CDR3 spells CASSPNRDDGYTF. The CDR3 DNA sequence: TGTGCCAGCTCACCAAACAGGGATGATGGCTACACCTTC.

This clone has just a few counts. The CDR3 loop is CASSPTTGDNEQFF. CDR3 nucleotide sequence: TGTGCCAGCTCACCGACGACAGGGGACAATGAGCAGTTCTTC. The chain recombines TRBV18 with TRBJ2-1, with 8 bases fitting TRBD1. V lost 3 bases and J lost 5; bases outside the gene matches: 3. The CDR3 loop spans 14 amino acids. CDR1 KGHSH and CDR2 LQKENI come from the germline V gene.

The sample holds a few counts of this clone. The CDR3 protein is CASSSGTGYYEQYF. For the CDR3, the DNA is TGTGCCAGCAGCTCCGGGACAGGGTACTACGAGCAGTACTTC. The V call is TRBV7-2, the J call TRBJ2-7, with 9 bases lining up with TRBD1. V shed 4 bases and J 3 bases; nucleotides not matched to a gene: 4. CDR3 length equals 14 residues. CDR1 SGHTA and CDR2 FQGNSA come from the germline V gene.

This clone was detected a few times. The CDR3 DNA is TGTGCCAGCTCACTAATCGAAGCGGCGGACATTCAGTACTTC. It translates to CASSLIEAADIQYF. The chain uses TRBV18 and TRBJ2-4; the D gene is possibly TRBD2 (5 bases). The CDR3 is 14 residues long. The germline V gene encodes CDR1 KGHSH and CDR2 LQKENI. Trimming shortened V by 4 bases and J by 8 bases, and 15 bases separated the two germline ends.

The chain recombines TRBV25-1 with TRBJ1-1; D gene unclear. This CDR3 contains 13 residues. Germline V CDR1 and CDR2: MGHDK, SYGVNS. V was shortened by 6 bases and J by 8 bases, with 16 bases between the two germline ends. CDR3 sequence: CASRSPWEGEAFF. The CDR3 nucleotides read TGTGCCAGCAGATCCCCCTGGGAGGGCGAAGCTTTCTTT.

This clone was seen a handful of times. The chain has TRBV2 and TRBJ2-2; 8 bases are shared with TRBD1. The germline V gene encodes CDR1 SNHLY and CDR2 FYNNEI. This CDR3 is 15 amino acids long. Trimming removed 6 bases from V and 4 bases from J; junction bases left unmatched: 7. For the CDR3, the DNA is TGTGCCAGCAGCCGTCCTCAGGGGGCCACCGGGGAGCTGTTTTTT. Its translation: CASSRPQGATGELFF.

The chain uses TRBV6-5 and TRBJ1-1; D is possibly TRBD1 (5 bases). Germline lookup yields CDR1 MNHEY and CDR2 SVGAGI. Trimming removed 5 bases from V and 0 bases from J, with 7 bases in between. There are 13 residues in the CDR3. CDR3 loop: CASSRQMNTEAFF. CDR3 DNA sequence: TGTGCCAGCAGTCGACAGATGAACACTGAAGCTTTCTTT.

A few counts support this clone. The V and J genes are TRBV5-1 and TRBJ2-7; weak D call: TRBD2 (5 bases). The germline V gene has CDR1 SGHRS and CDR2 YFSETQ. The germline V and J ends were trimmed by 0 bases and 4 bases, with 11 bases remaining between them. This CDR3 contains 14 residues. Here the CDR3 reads CASSLAVGEYEQYF. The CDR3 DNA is TGCGCCAGCAGCTTGGCGGTCGGGGAGTACGAGCAGTACTTC. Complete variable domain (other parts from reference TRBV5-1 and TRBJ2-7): KAGVTQTPRYLIKTRGQQVTLSCSPISGHRSVSWYQQTPGQGLQFLFEYFSETQRNKGNFPGRFSGRQFSNSRSEMNVSTLELGDSALYLCASSLAVGEYEQYFGPGTRLTVT.

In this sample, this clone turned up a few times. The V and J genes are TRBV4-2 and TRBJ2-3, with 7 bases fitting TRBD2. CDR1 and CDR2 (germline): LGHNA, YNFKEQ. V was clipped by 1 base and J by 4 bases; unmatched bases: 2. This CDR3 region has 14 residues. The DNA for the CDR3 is TGTGCCAGCAGCCAAGGACTAGCCTCAGATACGCAGTATTTT. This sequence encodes CASSQGLASDTQYF.

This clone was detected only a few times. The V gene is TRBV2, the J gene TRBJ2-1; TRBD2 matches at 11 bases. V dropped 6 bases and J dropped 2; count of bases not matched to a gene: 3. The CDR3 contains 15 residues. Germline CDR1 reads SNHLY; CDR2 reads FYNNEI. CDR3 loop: CASRALAGAYNEQFF. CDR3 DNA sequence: TGTGCCAGCAGGGCACTAGCGGGAGCCTACAATGAGCAGTTCTTC.

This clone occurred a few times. The CDR3 coding sequence is TGTGCCAGCAGCGCGGGACAGCTCCAAGAGACCCAGTACTTC. Its protein is CASSAGQLQETQYF. This chain uses TRBV2 with TRBJ2-5; D perhaps matches TRBD1 (7 bases). Per germline, CDR1 SNHLY and CDR2 FYNNEI. Trimming took 6 bases from V and 1 from J, leaving 12 bases between them. CDR3 length: 14 residues.

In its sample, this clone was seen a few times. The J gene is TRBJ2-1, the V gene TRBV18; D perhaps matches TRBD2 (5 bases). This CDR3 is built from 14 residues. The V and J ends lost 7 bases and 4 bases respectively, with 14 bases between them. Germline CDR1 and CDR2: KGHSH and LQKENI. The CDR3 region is CASFEGGGYNEQFF. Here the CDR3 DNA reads TGTGCCAGCTTCGAGGGCGGTGGGTACAATGAGCAGTTCTTC.

The CDR3: CASSEGQGLAYEQYF. The CDR3 DNA sequence: TGTGCCAGCTCAGAAGGACAGGGCCTTGCCTACGAGCAGTACTTC. The genes are TRBV18 and TRBJ2-7; 8 bases match TRBD1. Germline V lookup: CDR1 KGHSH, CDR2 LQKENI. With V trimmed by 5 bases and J by 2 bases, 8 bases remained unmatched. CDR3 length: 15 residues. Complete variable domain (other parts from reference TRBV18 and TRBJ2-7): NAGVMQNPRHLVRRRGQEARLRCSPMKGHSHVYWYRQLPEEGLKFMVYLQKENIIDESGMPKERFSAEFPKEGPSILRIQQVVRGDSAAYFCASSEGQGLAYEQYFGPGTRLTVT.